Listed here are 31 T cell receptor beta chains from one sample, sequenced in a study of shared clonotypes between healthy human individuals. Clones were sequenced by immunoSEQ multiplex PCR, and TCRdb holds only the in-frame ones, with some missing. The data hold about 1.1 million clones, with 77% observed a single time. The material sequenced was memory CD4+ T cells from PBMCs. Subset specified: CD45RA-negative fraction. These receptors were taken from a man aged 18 to 35 in good health. Some clones in this sample may be carry-over from other donors' samples.

A note on this clone: It is likely a read error: a sequence one base away is far more abundant. The gene calls are TRBV28 and TRBJ2-1, with D maybe TRBD2 (5 bases). V was trimmed by 4 bases and J by 3 bases, leaving 16 bases between them. The CDR3 runs 16 residues. Germline V gene lookup returns CDR1 MDHEN and CDR2 SYDVKM. CDR3 sequence (DNA): TGTGCCAGCAGTTACCCTCACGGAGGTTACTACAATGAGCAGTTCTTC. It translates to CASSYPHGGYYNEQFF.

The chain has TRBV6-6 and TRBJ2-1, with 9 bases fitting TRBD1. The CDR3 spans 14 residues. Germline V lookup: CDR1 MNHNY, CDR2 SVGAGI (reference sequence). V shed 5 bases and J 7 bases; nucleotides not matched to a gene: 6. Written as DNA, the CDR3 is TGTGCCAGCAGTGACAGGGGGAATAGGAATGAGCAGTTCTTC. Amino acid sequence: CASSDRGNRNEQFF.

The chain recombines TRBV28 with TRBJ2-7, with TRBD1 identical over 7 bases. Looked up from germline, CDR1 is MDHEN and CDR2 is SYDVKM. CDR3 length: 14 residues. The ends lost 7 bases at V and 12 bases at J; junction bases unmatched: 18. The CDR3 here is CASNRLGTDPIMYF. The CDR3 region has the DNA TGTGCCAGCAACCGTCTCGGGACAGACCCTATCATGTACTTC. Complete variable domain (other parts from reference TRBV28 and TRBJ2-7): DVKVTQSSRYLVKRTGEKVFLECVQDMDHENMFWYRQDPGLGLRLIYFSYDVKMKEKGDIPEGYSVSREKKERFSLILESASTNQTSMYLCASNRLGTDPIMYFGPGTRLTVT.

V usage is TRBV19 and J usage is TRBJ2-1; 9 bases fit TRBD1. Germline V gene lookup returns CDR1 LNHDA and CDR2 SQIVND (reference sequence). The ends lost 1 base at V and 6 bases at J; junction bases unmatched: 10. CDR3 length equals 17 residues. The CDR3 nucleotides are TGTGCCAGTAGTATAGGATGGTGGGGACAGGGTCCCAATGAGCAGTTCTTC. Its translation: CASSIGWWGQGPNEQFF.

The rearrangement uses TRBV5-4 and TRBJ2-7; TRBD2 is a possible D gene (6 bases). The CDR3 extends over 14 amino acids. CDR1 and CDR2 (germline): SGHNT, YYREEE (reference sequence). V lost 0 bases, J lost 1 base, and 8 bases lay in between. CDR3 protein: CASSLEGLSYEQYF. DNA of the CDR3: TGTGCCAGCAGCTTGGAGGGACTTTCCTACGAGCAGTACTTC. Filled out from reference TRBV5-4 and TRBJ2-7, the complete variable domain reads ETGVTQSPTHLIKTRGQQVTLRCSSQSGHNTVSWYQQALGQGPQFIFQYYREEENGRGNFPPRFSGLQFPNYSSELNVNALELDDSALYLCASSLEGLSYEQYFGPGTRLTVT.

V is TRBV18 and J is TRBJ2-7, with 8 positions matching TRBD2. Trimming took 2 bases from V and 6 from J; bases not matched to a gene: 12. CDR1 and CDR2 from the germline V gene are KGHSH and LQKENI. The length of the CDR3 is 16 residues. The CDR3 DNA reads as TGTGCCAGCTCACCAGTAACGGCGGGAGGATCGGGCGAGCAGTACTTC. Translated, it gives CASSPVTAGGSGEQYF.

V usage is TRBV2 and J usage is TRBJ2-5; the match to TRBD2 covers 11 bases. J gave up 4 bases and V 5 bases, and 9 bases lay outside the gene matches. Germline V gene lookup returns CDR1 SNHLY and CDR2 FYNNEI. The CDR3 consists of 16 residues. The CDR3 here is CASSPSSGRRVETQYF. CDR3 DNA sequence: TGTGCCAGCAGTCCCTCTAGCGGGAGGAGGGTAGAGACCCAGTACTTC. Using reference TRBV2 and TRBJ2-5 for the parts outside the CDR3, the full variable domain is EPEVTQTPSHQVTQMGQEVILRCVPISNHLYFYWYRQILGQKVEFLVSFYNNEISEKSEIFDDQFSVERPDGSNFTLKIRSTKLEDSAMYFCASSPSSGRRVETQYFGPGTRLLVL.

DNA for the CDR3: TGCAGTGCGGCACGGACTCTCGAAGCTTTCTTT. This codes for CSAARTLEAFF. This chain links TRBV20-1 with TRBJ1-1; D remains ambiguous. This CDR3 spans 11 amino acids. V was clipped by 6 bases and J by 8 bases, with 13 bases between them. Germline CDR1 is DFQATT and CDR2 is SNEGSKA (reference sequence).

The gene calls are TRBV18 and TRBJ2-7; 9 nucleotides agree with TRBD1. The CDR3 has 14 residues. CDR1 and CDR2 from the germline V gene are KGHSH and LQKENI. V was clipped by 5 bases and J by 4 bases; unmatched bases: 6. In nucleotides, the CDR3 is TGTGCCAGCTCATCCTCGGGACAGGGTTACGAGCAGTACTTC. Translation gives CASSSSGQGYEQYF.

The chain couples TRBV4-3 to TRBJ2-3; no firm D call. V gave up 3 bases and J gave up 4 bases, with 8 bases separating them. Germline CDR1 and CDR2: LGHNA and YSLEER. The CDR3 runs to 13 residues. The CDR3 region has the DNA TGCGCCAGCAGCCAGAGACACCCAGATACGCAGTATTTT. Translated, it gives CASSQRHPDTQYF.

This clone was seen a few times. The CDR3 DNA sequence: TGTGCCAGCAGCTGGGGGGCTCGGGGAACAGATACGCAGTATTTT. Translated, it gives CASSWGARGTDTQYF. The chain links TRBV11-1 to TRBJ2-3; D is tentatively TRBD1 or TRBD2 (6 bases each). Trimming took off 4 bases at V and 3 bases at J, with 14 bases between the two ends. The CDR3 totals 15 residues. CDR1 is SGHAT, CDR2 FQDESV, per germline (reference sequence).

This rearrangement joins TRBV6-1 to TRBJ1-3; no definite D call. The CDR3 length is 13 residues. Germline-derived CDR1 and CDR2 are MNHNS and SASEGT. Trimming stripped 1 base from V and 3 bases from J, with 4 bases between. The CDR3, as DNA: TGTGCCAGCAGTGAAGTTCTTGGAAACACCATATATTTT. Translated: CASSEVLGNTIYF.

Comments on this clone: Other DNA sequences from this sample encode an identical CDR3 as well. J is TRBJ1-5 and V is TRBV6-5, with D possibly TRBD1 on 5 matching bases. V lost 7 bases and J 3 bases, leaving 10 bases between the germline ends. Germline V gene data show CDR1 as MNHEY and CDR2 as SVGAGI. The CDR3 covers 13 residues. The CDR3 here is CASKGGVNQPQHF. Here the CDR3 DNA reads TGTGCCAGCAAAGGAGGGGTCAATCAGCCCCAGCATTTT.

The chain is built from TRBV6-5 and TRBJ1-1, with 10 bases that match TRBD1. CDR1 is MNHEY, CDR2 SVGAGI, per germline. V trimming: 6 bases; J trimming: 2 bases; junction bases outside the gene matches: 6. CDR3 length equals 15 residues. This CDR3 is CASSRQGAPNTEAFF. For the CDR3, the DNA is TGTGCCAGCAGCCGACAGGGGGCGCCTAACACTGAAGCTTTCTTT.

V usage is TRBV28 and J usage is TRBJ2-5; 7 bases line up with TRBD2. V trimming: 7 bases; J trimming: 5 bases; junction bases outside the gene matches: 10. The germline V gene has CDR1 MDHEN and CDR2 SYDVKM. This CDR3 contains 14 residues. CDR3 amino acids: CASTPSGGLETQYF. The CDR3 region has the DNA TGTGCCAGCACTCCTTCGGGGGGTTTGGAGACCCAGTACTTC.

About this clone: Within the sample, other DNA sequences also encode this same CDR3. CDR3 protein: CASSVGAGGPYEQYF. In nucleotides, the CDR3 is TGTGCCAGCAGCGTAGGGGCAGGGGGACCCTACGAGCAGTACTTC. The chain employs TRBV9 and TRBJ2-7; 7 positions agree with TRBD1. Germline CDR1 is SGDLS and CDR2 is YYNGEE. Trimming removed 0 bases from V and 2 bases from J; junction bases left unmatched: 5. This CDR3 is built from 15 residues.

The V call is TRBV28, the J call TRBJ1-4; no clear D. The V end lost 4 bases, the J end lost 8 bases, and 11 bases lay between the germline ends. The germline gives CDR1 MDHEN, CDR2 SYDVKM. The CDR3 totals 13 residues. CDR3 DNA: TGTGCCAGCAGTTCTCCGCAGGACGAAAAACTGTTTTTT. Translating it yields CASSSPQDEKLFF.

This clone was seen more than once but under ten times. V and J are TRBV11-3 and TRBJ2-1; 10 bases fit TRBD2. CDR1 is SGHNT, CDR2 YENEEA, per germline. The CDR3 is 16 residues long. The trim removed 5 bases at V and 0 bases at J, leaving 4 bases unmatched. CDR3 sequence reads: CASSTAGGDSYNEQFF. Written as DNA, the CDR3 is TGTGCCAGCAGCACAGCGGGGGGGGACTCCTACAATGAGCAGTTCTTC.

The chain joins TRBV20-1 to TRBJ2-1, with D perhaps matching TRBD1 or TRBD2 (5 bases each). Per germline, CDR1 DFQATT and CDR2 SNEGSKA (reference sequence). The CDR3 is 11 amino acids. The CDR3 spells CSAPRDLISFF. CDR3 bases: TGCAGCGCACCCCGGGACCTCATTTCGTTCTTC.

The chain has TRBV29-1 and TRBJ2-7, with TRBD1 as a possible D gene (6 bases). The CDR3 consists of 13 residues. V was cut by 7 bases and J by 2 bases, with 15 bases left in between. Germline CDR1 SQVTM, CDR2 ANQGSEA. The CDR3 DNA sequence: TGCAGCGCCCGAGGACAGTATACCTACGAGCAGTACTTC. Translation: CSARGQYTYEQYF.

This rearrangement joins TRBV19 to TRBJ1-2; D not certain. Germline V gene data show CDR1 as LNHDA and CDR2 as SQIVND (reference sequence). V lost 7 bases, J lost 6 bases, and 12 bases lay in between. This CDR3 has 12 residues. In nucleotides, the CDR3 is TGTGCCAGTAAAGGTCCAACGGATGGCTACACCTTC. Translated, it gives CASKGPTDGYTF.

The chain employs TRBV15 and TRBJ1-4, with D unresolved. Germline V CDR1 and CDR2: LNHNV, YYDKDF (reference sequence). The CDR3 runs to 15 residues. The ends were cut back, 0 bases at V and 3 bases at J, with 8 bases in the middle. CDR3 in DNA: TGTGCCACCAGCAGAGAGAAGGAAGCTAATGAAAAACTGTTTTTT. This codes for CATSREKEANEKLFF.

This rearrangement joins TRBV4-2 to TRBJ1-4, with no clear D. V gave up 0 bases and J gave up 8 bases, with 16 bases separating them. Looked up from germline, CDR1 is LGHNA and CDR2 is YNFKEQ. The CDR3 contains 16 residues. The CDR3 sequence is CASSQDPADGEEKLFF. As DNA, the CDR3 is TGTGCCAGCAGCCAAGATCCGGCGGACGGGGAGGAAAAACTGTTTTTT.

The rearrangement links TRBV5-1 to TRBJ2-3, with 10 bases matching TRBD2. The trim removed 3 bases at V and 6 bases at J, leaving 7 bases unmatched. CDR3 length equals 15 residues. The germline CDR1 and CDR2 sequences are SGHRS and YFSETQ. The CDR3 is CASSSSGRAPDTQYF. CDR3 DNA: TGCGCCAGCAGCTCAAGCGGGAGGGCCCCGGATACGCAGTATTTT.

V usage is TRBV25-1 and J usage is TRBJ2-5, with D possibly matching TRBD1 (6 bases). The CDR3 contains 13 residues. V lost 5 bases, J lost 1 base, and 8 bases lay in between. Looked up from germline, CDR1 is MGHDK and CDR2 is SYGVNS. The CDR3 bases are TGTGCCAGCAGTAAAGGGGGCCAAGAGACCCAGTACTTC. It specifies CASSKGGQETQYF.

The chain couples TRBV6-1 to TRBJ2-4, with 7 bases identical to TRBD1. Germline trimming cut 4 bases from V and 0 bases from J; bases unmatched to any gene: 9. The CDR3 sequence is 17 residues long. CDR1 is MNHNS and CDR2 is SASEGT in the germline V gene. CDR3 in amino acids: CASSALGTELAKNIQYF. CDR3 DNA: TGTGCCAGCAGTGCCCTAGGGACAGAACTAGCCAAAAACATTCAGTACTTC.

The CDR3 bases are TGTGCCTGGATCCCCAAAGCTAGCGGGCACTACAATGAGCAGTTCTTC. Translated: CAWIPKASGHYNEQFF. V is TRBV30 and J is TRBJ2-1; 8 bases fit TRBD2. Germline values: CDR1 GTSNPN, CDR2 SVGIG (reference sequence). Losses at the gene ends were 4 bases for V and 3 bases for J; bases not matched to a gene: 11. This CDR3 contains 16 residues.

The gene calls are TRBV7-6 and TRBJ1-3; no clear D gene. CDR3 size: 15 residues. V gave up 2 bases and J gave up 0 bases, with 8 bases separating them. Germline values: CDR1 SGHVS, CDR2 FNYEAQ. DNA of the CDR3: TGTGCCAGCAGCTTATCCAGTTCCTCTGGAAACACCATATATTTT. This encodes CASSLSSSSGNTIYF.

Comment on this clone: Since a much larger clone is just one base distant, this may be a read error. Other DNA sequences of this sample code for an identical CDR3. The rearrangement links TRBV30 to TRBJ1-4, with TRBD1 identical over 7 bases. The CDR3 is 17 residues long. The V gene end was trimmed by 0 bases and the J gene end by 2 bases; junction bases not matched to a gene: 9. Germline V gives CDR1 GTSNPN, CDR2 SVGIG (reference sequence). The CDR3 is CAWSVNRGHATNEKLFF. CDR3 nucleotide sequence: TGTGCCTGGAGTGTTAACAGGGGCCATGCGACTAATGAAAAACTGTTTTTT.

J is TRBJ1-4 and V is TRBV29-1; D unclear. Trimming took off 6 bases at V and 6 bases at J, with 11 bases between the two ends. This CDR3 comprises 12 residues. Germline CDR1 SQVTM, CDR2 ANQGSEA. The CDR3 reads CSVLGHDEKLFF. The DNA for the CDR3 is TGCAGCGTCCTCGGGCACGATGAAAAACTGTTTTTT.

The chain recombines TRBV28 with TRBJ1-5, with D possibly being TRBD1 (6 bases). The CDR3 runs to 17 residues. Per germline, CDR1 MDHEN and CDR2 SYDVKM. V lost 5 bases, J lost 5 bases, and 22 bases lay in between. The CDR3 protein is CASSPFVGAGVDQPQHF. The DNA of the CDR3 is TGTGCCAGCAGTCCTTTTGTGGGGGCCGGAGTAGATCAGCCCCAGCATTTT.